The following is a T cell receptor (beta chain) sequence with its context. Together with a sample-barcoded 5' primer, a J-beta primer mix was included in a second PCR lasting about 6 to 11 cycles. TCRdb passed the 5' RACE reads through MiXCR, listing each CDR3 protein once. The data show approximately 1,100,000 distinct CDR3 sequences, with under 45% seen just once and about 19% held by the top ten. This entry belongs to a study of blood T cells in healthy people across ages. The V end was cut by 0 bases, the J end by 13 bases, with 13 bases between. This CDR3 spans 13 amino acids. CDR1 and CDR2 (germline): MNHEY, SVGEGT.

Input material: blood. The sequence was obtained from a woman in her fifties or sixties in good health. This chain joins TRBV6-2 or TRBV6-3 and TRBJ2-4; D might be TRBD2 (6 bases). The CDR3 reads CASSYSIGAGQYF. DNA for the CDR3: TGTGCCAGCAGTTACTCGATCGGGGCGGGGCAGTACTTC.